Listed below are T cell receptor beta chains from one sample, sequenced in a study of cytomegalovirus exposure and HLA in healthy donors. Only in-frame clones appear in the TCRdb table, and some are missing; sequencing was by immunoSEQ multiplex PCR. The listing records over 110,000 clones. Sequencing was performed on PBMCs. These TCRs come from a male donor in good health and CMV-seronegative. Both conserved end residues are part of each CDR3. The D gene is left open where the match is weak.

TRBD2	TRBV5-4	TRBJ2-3	CASSLDGLAGSTDTQYF	TGTGCCAGCAGCTTGGATGGGCTAGCGGGAAGCACAGATACGCAGTATTTT
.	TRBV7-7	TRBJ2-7	CASSSGLGFEQYF	TGTGCCAGCAGCTCGGGACTTGGGTTCGAGCAGTACTTC
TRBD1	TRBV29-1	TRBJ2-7	CSVGQGAIKGEQYF	TGCAGCGTTGGACAGGGTGCCATAAAGGGCGAGCAGTACTTC
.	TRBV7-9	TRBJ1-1	CASSPGVGELVGAFF	TGTGCCAGCAGCCCGGGGGTGGGTGAGTTGGTAGGAGCTTTCTTT
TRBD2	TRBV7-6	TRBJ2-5	CASSSFGGETQYF	TGTGCCAGCAGCTCTTTCGGGGGGGAGACCCAGTACTTC
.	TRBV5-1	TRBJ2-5	CASSPGGPGWETQYF	TGCGCCAGCAGCCCCGGGGGGCCGGGTTGGGAGACCCAGTACTTC
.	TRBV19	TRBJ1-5	CASSPPRRHVEQEIQHF	TGTGCCAGTAGTCCTCCCAGGAGACACGTAGAACAGGAGATCCAGCATTTT
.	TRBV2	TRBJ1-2	CATNTEKTSNYGYTF	TGTGCCACCAACACGGAGAAAACATCTAACTATGGCTACACCTTC
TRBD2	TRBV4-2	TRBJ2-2	CASSQVSLAGGKTGELFF	TGTGCCAGCAGCCAAGTTTCCCTAGCGGGGGGAAAGACCGGGGAGCTGTTTTTT
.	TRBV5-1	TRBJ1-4	CASSVGQSEKLFF	TGCGCCAGCAGCGTCGGACAGTCCGAAAAACTGTTTTTT
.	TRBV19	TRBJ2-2	CASSISLLGYTGELFF	TGTGCCAGTAGTATCTCCCTCCTAGGATACACCGGGGAGCTGTTTTTT
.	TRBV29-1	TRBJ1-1	CSVVAGAWTEAFF	TGCAGCGTTGTGGCAGGGGCCTGGACTGAAGCTTTCTTT
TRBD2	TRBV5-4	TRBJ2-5	CAMEREWVAETQYF	TGTGCCATGGAGCGGGAATGGGTAGCGGAGACCCAGTACTTC
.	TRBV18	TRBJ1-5	CASSPTDRQPQHF	TGTGCCAGCTCACCCACCGACAGGCAGCCCCAGCATTTT
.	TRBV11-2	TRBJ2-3	CASSLEGGATDTQYF	TGTGCCAGCAGCTTAGAAGGGGGGGCAACAGATACGCAGTATTTT
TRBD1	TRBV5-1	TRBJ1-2	CASSLEGAPNYGYTF	TGCGCCAGCAGCTTAGAGGGGGCTCCCAACTATGGCTACACCTTC
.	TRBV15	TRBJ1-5	CATSRDQGWDQPQHF	TGTGCCACCAGCAGAGATCAGGGATGGGATCAGCCCCAGCATTTT
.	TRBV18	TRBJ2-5	CASSPLPGGAQETQYF	TGTGCCAGCTCACCACTCCCCGGCGGGGCCCAAGAGACCCAGTACTTC
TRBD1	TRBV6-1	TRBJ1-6	CASSTGQGNSPLHF	TGTGCCAGCAGTACTGGACAGGGTAATTCACCCCTCCACTTT
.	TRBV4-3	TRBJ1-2	CASSQDLAGYGYTF	TGCGCCAGCAGCCAAGATCTGGCAGGTTATGGCTACACCTTC
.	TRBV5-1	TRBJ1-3	CASRLGNTIYF	TGCGCCAGCAGACTTGGAAACACCATATATTTT
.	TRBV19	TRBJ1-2	CASSEQGASYTF	TGTGCCAGTAGTGAACAGGGAGCGAGCTACACCTTC
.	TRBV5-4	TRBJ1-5	CASSPGNNQPQHF	TGTGCCAGCAGCCCAGGGAACAATCAGCCCCAGCATTTT
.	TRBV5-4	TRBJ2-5	CASSSQDQRETQYF	TGTGCCAGCAGCTCCCAGGACCAGCGGGAGACCCAGTACTTC
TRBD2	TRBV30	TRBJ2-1	CAWSLAGGSNEQFF	TGTGCCTGGAGCTTAGCGGGAGGTTCCAATGAGCAGTTCTTC